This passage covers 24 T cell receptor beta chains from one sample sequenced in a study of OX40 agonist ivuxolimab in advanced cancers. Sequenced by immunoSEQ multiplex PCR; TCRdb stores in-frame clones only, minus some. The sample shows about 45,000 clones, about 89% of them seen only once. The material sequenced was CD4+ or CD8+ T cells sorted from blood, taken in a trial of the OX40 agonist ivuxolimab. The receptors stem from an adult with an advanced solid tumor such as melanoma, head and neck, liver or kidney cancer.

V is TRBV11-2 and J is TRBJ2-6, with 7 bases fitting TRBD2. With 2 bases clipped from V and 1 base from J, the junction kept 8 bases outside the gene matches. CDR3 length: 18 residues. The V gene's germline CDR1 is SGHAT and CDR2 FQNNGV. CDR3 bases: TGTGCCAGCAGCTTATCGGTACATAGCGGGTCTGGGGCCAACGTCCTGACTTTC. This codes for CASSLSVHSGSGANVLTF.

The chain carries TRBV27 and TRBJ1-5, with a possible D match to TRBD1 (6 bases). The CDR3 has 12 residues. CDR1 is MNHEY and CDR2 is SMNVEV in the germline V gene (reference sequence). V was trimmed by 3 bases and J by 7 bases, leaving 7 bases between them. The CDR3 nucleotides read TGTGCCAGCAGTTTCGGGGGCCAGCCCCAGCATTTT. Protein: CASSFGGQPQHF.

CDR3 DNA: TGTGCCAGCAGAGCGGGCGGGTGGTCACCCCTCCACTTT. Protein: CASRAGGWSPLHF. This chain links TRBV27 with TRBJ1-6; D is uncertain. There are 13 residues in the CDR3. Between the trimmed V and J ends, which lost 6 bases and 10 bases, there was a span of 13 bases. Germline lookup yields CDR1 MNHEY and CDR2 SMNVEV (reference sequence).

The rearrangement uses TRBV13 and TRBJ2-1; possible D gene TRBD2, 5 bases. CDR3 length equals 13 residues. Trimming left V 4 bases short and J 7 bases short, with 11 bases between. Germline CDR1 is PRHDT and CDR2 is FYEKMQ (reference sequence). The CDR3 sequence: CASSYGGLNEQFF. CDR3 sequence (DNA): TGTGCCAGCAGCTACGGCGGGCTAAATGAGCAGTTCTTC.

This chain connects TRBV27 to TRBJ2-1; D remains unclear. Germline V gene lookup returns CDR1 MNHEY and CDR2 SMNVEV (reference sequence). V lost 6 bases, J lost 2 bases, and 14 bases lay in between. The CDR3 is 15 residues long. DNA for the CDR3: TGTGCCAGCAGCCTAAGGGAAGGAACCTACAATGAGCAGTTCTTC. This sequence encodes CASSLREGTYNEQFF.

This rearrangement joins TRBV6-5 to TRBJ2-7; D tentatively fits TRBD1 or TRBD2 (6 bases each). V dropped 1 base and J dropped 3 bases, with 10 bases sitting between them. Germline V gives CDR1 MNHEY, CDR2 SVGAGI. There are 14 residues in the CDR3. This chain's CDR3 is CASSYYGGGYEQYF. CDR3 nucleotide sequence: TGTGCCAGCAGTTACTATGGAGGGGGCTACGAGCAGTACTTC.

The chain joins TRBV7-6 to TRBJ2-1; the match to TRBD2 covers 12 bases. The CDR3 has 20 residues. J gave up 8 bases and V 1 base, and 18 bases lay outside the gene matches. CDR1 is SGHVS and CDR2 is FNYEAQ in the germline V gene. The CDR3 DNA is TGTGCCAGCAGCTTAGATCCCCTAGCCCAGACTAGCGGGAGATGGCATGAGCAGTTCTTC. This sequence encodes CASSLDPLAQTSGRWHEQFF. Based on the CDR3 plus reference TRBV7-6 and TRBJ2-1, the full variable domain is GAGVSQSPRYKVTKRGQDVALRCDPISGHVSLYWYRQALGQGPEFLTYFNYEAQQDKSGLPNDRFSAERPEGSISTLTIQRTEQRDSAMYRCASSLDPLAQTSGRWHEQFFGPGTRLTVL.

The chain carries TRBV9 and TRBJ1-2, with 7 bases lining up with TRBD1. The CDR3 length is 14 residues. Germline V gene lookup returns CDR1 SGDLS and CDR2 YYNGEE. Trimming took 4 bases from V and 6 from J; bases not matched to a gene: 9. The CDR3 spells CASSPRGQRNGYTF. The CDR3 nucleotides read TGTGCCAGCAGCCCTAGGGGACAGCGTAATGGCTACACCTTC.

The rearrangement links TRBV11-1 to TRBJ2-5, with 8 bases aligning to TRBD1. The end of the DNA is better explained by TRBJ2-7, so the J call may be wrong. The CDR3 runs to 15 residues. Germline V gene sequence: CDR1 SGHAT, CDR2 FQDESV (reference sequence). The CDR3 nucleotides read TGTGCCAGCAGCTTACTAGGACAGGGTTCCTACGAGCAGTACTTC. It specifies CASSLLGQGSYEQYF.

The CDR3 spells CASSYSTNTEAFF. Written as DNA, the CDR3 is TGTGCCAGCAGTTACTCCACGAACACTGAAGCTTTCTTT. The chain combines TRBV6-5 with TRBJ1-1; D remains ambiguous. The CDR3 covers 13 residues. The germline V gene encodes CDR1 MNHEY and CDR2 SVGAGI. Trimming took 0 bases from V and 1 from J, leaving 3 bases between them.

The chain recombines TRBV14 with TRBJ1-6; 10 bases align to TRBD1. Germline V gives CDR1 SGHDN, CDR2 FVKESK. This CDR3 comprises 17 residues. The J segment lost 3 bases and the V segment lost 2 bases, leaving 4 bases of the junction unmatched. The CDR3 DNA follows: TGTGCCAGCAGCCAAAAGGGACAGGGGCTCTATAATTCACCCCTCCACTTT. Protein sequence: CASSQKGQGLYNSPLHF.

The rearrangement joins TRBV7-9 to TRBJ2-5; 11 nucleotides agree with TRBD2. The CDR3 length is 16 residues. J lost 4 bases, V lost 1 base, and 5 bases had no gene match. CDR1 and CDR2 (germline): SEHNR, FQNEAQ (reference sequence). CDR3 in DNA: TGTGCCAGCAGCTTAGGGGGACTAGCGGCATTAGAGACCCAGTACTTC. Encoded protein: CASSLGGLAALETQYF.

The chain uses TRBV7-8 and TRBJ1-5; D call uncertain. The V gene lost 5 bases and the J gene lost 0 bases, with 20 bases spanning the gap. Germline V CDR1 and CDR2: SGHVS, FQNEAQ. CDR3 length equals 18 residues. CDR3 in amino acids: CASSRYSDGWFSNQPQHF. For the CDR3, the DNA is TGTGCCAGCAGCCGATACTCCGACGGTTGGTTTAGCAATCAGCCCCAGCATTTT.

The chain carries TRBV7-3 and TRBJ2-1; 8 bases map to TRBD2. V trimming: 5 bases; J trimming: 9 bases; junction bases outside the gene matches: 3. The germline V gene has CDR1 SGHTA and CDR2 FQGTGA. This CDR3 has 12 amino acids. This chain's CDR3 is CASSPGGVEQFF. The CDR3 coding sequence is TGTGCCAGCAGCCCCGGGGGGGTTGAGCAGTTCTTC.

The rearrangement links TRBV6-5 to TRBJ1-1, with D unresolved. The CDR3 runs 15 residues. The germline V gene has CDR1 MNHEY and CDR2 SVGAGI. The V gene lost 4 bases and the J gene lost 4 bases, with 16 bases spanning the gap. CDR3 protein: CASSSNSAVGTEAFF. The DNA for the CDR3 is TGTGCCAGCAGTTCCAACTCGGCCGTTGGCACTGAAGCTTTCTTT.

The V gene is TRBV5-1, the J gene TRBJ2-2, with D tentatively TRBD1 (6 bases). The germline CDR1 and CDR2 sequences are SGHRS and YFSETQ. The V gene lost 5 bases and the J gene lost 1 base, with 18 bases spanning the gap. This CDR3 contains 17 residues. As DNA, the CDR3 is TGCGCCAGCAGGGGTATACCGGGACACCGGAACACCGGGGAGCTGTTTTTT. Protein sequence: CASRGIPGHRNTGELFF. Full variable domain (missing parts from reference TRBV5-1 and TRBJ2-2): KAGVTQTPRYLIKTRGQQVTLSCSPISGHRSVSWYQQTPGQGLQFLFEYFSETQRNKGNFPGRFSGRQFSNSRSEMNVSTLELGDSALYLCASRGIPGHRNTGELFFGEGSRLTVL.

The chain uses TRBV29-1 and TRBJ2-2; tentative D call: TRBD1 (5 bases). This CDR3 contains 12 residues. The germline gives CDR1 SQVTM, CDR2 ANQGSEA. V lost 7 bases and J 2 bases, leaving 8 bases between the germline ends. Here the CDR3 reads CSGGRNTGELFF. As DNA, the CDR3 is TGCAGCGGGGGCCGTAACACCGGGGAGCTGTTTTTT.

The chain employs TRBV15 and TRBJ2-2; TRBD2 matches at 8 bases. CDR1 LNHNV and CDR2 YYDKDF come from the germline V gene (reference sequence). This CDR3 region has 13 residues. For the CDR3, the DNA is TGTGCGGTGAAAGCGGGGGACACCGGGGAGCTGTTTTTT. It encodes CAVKAGDTGELFF.

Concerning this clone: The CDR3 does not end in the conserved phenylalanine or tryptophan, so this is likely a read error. Here the CDR3 DNA reads TGTGCCACCAGCCCTCCACTAGCGGGGGGCGGCGTCGAGCAGTACCTC. It is translated as CATSPPLAGGGVEQYL. The chain uses TRBV15 and TRBJ2-7; 12 nucleotides line up with TRBD2. This CDR3 spans 16 amino acids. J was trimmed by 6 bases and V by 5 bases; bases with no gene match: 11. The germline V gene encodes CDR1 LNHNV and CDR2 YYDKDF (reference sequence).

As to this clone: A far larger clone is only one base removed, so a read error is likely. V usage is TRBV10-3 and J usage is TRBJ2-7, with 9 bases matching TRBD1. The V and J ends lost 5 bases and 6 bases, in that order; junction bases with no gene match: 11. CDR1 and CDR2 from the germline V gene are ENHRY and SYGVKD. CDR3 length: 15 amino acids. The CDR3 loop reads CAISFTGTGRLEQYF. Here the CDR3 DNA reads TGTGCCATCAGTTTTACCGGGACAGGGCGTCTCGAGCAGTACTTC.

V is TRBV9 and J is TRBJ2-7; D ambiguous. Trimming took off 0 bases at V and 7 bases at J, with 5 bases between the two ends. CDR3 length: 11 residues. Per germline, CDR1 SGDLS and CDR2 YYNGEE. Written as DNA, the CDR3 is TGTGCCAGCAGCGTAGCAAGGGAGCAGTACTTC. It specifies CASSVAREQYF.

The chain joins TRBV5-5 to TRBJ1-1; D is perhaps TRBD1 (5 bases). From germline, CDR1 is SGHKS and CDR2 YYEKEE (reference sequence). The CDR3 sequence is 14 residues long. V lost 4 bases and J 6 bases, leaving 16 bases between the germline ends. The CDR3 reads CASSRTQGHPEAFF. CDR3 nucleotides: TGTGCCAGCAGCCGAACTCAGGGCCATCCTGAAGCTTTCTTT. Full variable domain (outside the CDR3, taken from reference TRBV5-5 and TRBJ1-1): DAGVTQSPTHLIKTRGQQVTLRCSPISGHKSVSWYQQVLGQGPQFIFQYYEKEERGRGNFPDRFSARQFPNYSSELNVNALLLGDSALYLCASSRTQGHPEAFFGQGTRLTVV.

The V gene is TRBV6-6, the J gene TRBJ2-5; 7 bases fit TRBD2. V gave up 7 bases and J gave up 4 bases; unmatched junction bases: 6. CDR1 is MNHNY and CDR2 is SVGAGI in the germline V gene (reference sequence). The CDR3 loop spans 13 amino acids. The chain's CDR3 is CASTKGRGETQYF. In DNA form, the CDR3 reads TGTGCCAGCACTAAGGGGAGGGGAGAGACCCAGTACTTC.

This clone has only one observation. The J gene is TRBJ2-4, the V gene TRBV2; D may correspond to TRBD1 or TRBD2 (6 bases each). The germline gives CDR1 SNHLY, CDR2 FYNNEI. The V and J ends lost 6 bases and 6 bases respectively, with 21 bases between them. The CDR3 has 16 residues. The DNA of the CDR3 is TGTGCCAGCAGCGTGCGGGGATCGGGACAACTAAACATTCAGTACTTC. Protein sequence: CASSVRGSGQLNIQYF.